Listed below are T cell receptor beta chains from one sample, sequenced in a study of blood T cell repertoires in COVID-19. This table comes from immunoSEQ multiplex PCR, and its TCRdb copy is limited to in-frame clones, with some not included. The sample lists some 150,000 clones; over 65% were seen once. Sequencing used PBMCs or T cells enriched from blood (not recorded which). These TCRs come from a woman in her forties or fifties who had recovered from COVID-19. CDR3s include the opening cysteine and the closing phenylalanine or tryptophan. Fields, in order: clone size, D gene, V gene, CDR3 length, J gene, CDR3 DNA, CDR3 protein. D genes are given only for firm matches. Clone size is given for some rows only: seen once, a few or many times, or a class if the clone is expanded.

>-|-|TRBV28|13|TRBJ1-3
TGTGCCAGCAGTTTTCACAATGGAAACACCATATATTTT
CASSFHNGNTIYF
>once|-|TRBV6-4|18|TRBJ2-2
TGTGCCAGCAGTGACTCGAGGTTTTCAGCCGCTGGCACCGGGGAGCTGTTTTTT
CASSDSRFSAAGTGELFF
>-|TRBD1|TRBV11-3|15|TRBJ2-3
TGTGCCAGCAGCCCCCGGGACAGGGAGGCAGATACGCAGTATTTT
CASSPRDREADTQYF
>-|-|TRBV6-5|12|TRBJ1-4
TGTGTTTGCGGGGGGGAAAGGGGTAGGCATTTTTTT
CVCGGERGRHFF
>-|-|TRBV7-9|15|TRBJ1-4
TGTGCCAGCAGCTTAGCGCAGGGGATAAGGGAAAAACTGTTTTTT
CASSLAQGIREKLFF
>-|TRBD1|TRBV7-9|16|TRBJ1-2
TGTGCCAGCAGCTTAGAAGGAGGTACAGGGGCTTATGGCTACACCTTC
CASSLEGGTGAYGYTF
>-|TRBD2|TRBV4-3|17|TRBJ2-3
TGCGCCAGCAGCGCGCAGGCGCGGCTAGCGGGAGTCAGTACGCAGTATTTT
CASSAQARLAGVSTQYF
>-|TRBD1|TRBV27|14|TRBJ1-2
TGTGCCAGCAGTACGGGGACAGGGAGGAATGGCTACACCTTC
CASSTGTGRNGYTF
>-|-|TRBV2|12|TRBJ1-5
TGTGCCAGCATGGGGGGTAATCAGCCCCAGCATTTT
CASMGGNQPQHF
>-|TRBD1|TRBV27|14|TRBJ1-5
TGTGCCAGCAGGGAGGGACAGGGGTATCAGCCCCAGCATTTT
CASREGQGYQPQHF
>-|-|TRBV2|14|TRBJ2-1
TGTGCCAGCAGTGAAGGCCTAGACCTCAATGAGCAGTTCTTC
CASSEGLDLNEQFF
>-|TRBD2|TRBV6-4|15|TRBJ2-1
TGTGCCAGCAGCCGTACTAGCGGGGGGGCCAATGAGCAGTTCTTC
CASSRTSGGANEQFF
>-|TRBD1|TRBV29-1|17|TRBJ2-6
TGCAGCGTTGTTCGTGGGACAGGGTCTTCTGGGGCCAACGTCCTGACTTTC
CSVVRGTGSSGANVLTF
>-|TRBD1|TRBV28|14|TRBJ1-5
TGTGCCAGCAGGGAAGGACAGGGGGGTCAGCCCCAGCATTTT
CASREGQGGQPQHF
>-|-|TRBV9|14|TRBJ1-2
TGTGCCAGCAAGGACAGCGGCTGGGACTATGGCTACACCTTC
CASKDSGWDYGYTF
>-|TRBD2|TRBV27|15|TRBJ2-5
TGTGCCAGCAGTCCCATAGCGGGAGGGGAAGAGACCCAGTACTTC
CASSPIAGGEETQYF
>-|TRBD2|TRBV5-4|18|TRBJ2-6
TGTGCCAGCAGCTTGGCCGGGAGGCGGGTATCAGGGGCCAACGTCCTGACTTTC
CASSLAGRRVSGANVLTF
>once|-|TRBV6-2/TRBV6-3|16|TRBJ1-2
TGTGCCAGCAACCCCGGGGGGGCGAGACTGGTGGATGGCTACACCTTC
CASNPGGARLVDGYTF
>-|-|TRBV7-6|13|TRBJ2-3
TGTGCCAGCAGAACAGCCAGGTCAGATACGCAGTATTTT
CASRTARSDTQYF
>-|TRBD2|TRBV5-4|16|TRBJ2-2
TGTGCCAGCAGCTTGGCCCCCAGCGGGGGGGCCGGGGAGCTGTTTTTT
CASSLAPSGGAGELFF
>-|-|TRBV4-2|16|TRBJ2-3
TGTGCCAGCAGCCAAGATTCGGGGAGGGGGGCAGATACGCAGTATTTT
CASSQDSGRGADTQYF
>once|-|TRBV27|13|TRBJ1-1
TGTGCCAGCAGTTTCCCGTGGGGGGGGGAAGCTTTCTTT
CASSFPWGGEAFF
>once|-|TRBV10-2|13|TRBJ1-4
TGCGCCAGCAGTGAGTCGAGAGGGGAAAAACTGTTTTTT
CASSESRGEKLFF
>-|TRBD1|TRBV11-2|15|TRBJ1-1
TGTGCCAGCAGCTTGTCTAGACAGGGAACCACTGAAGCTTTCTTT
CASSLSRQGTTEAFF
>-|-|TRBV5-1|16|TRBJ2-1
TGCGCCAGCAGCTTGGCCGGGACACCTAGGTCCAATGAGCAGTTCTTC
CASSLAGTPRSNEQFF
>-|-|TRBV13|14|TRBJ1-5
TGTGCCAGCAAGCAAGGAGCTAGCAATCAGCCCCAGCATTTT
CASKQGASNQPQHF
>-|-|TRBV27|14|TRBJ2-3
TGTGCCAGCAGTTTATCGGCGGTTACAGATACGCAGTATTTT
CASSLSAVTDTQYF